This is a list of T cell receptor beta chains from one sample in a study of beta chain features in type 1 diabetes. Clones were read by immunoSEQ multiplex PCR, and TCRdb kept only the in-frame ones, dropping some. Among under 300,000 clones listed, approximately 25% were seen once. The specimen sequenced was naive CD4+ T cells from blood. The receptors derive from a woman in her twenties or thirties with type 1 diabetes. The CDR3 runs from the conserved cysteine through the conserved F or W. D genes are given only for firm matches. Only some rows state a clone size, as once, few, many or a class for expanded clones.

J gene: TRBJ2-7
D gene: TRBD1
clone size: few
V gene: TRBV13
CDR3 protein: CASSPRPGQGAYEQYF
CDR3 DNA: TGTGCCAGCAGCCCACGACCGGGACAGGGGGCATACGAGCAGTACTTC

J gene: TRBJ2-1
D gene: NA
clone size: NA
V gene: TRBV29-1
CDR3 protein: CSVVRTPFSYNEQFF
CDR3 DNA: TGCAGCGTTGTCAGGACACCGTTCTCCTACAATGAGCAGTTCTTC

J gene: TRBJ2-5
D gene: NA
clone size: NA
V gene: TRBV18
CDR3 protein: CASSPQVAPQETQYF
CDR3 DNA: TGTGCCAGCTCACCACAGGTAGCGCCACAAGAGACCCAGTACTTC

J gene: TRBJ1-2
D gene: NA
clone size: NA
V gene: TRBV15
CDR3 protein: CATSRDLVYGYTF
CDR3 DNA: TGTGCCACCAGCAGAGATTTAGTCTATGGCTACACCTTC

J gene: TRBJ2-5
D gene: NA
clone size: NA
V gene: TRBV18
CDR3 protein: CASSPPKTSKLSQYF
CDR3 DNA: TGTGCCAGCTCACCACCGAAGACTTCCAAGTTGTCCCAGTACTTC

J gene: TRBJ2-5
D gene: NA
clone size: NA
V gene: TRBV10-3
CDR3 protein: CAISESAGQETQYF
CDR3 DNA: TGTGCCATCAGTGAGTCGGCGGGGCAAGAGACCCAGTACTTC

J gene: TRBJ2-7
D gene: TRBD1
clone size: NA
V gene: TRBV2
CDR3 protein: CASSVFGQGLGEQYF
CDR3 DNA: TGTGCCAGCAGTGTTTTTGGACAGGGGCTAGGCGAGCAGTACTTC

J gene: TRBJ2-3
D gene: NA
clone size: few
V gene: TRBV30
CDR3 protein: CAWCRQSPTDTQYF
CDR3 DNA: TGTGCCTGGTGCCGCCAGTCCCCAACGGATACGCAGTATTTT

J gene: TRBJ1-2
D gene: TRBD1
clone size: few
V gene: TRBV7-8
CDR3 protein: CASSLVAGGAERGYTF
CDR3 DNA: TGTGCCAGCAGCTTAGTGGCAGGGGGCGCAGAACGTGGCTACACCTTC

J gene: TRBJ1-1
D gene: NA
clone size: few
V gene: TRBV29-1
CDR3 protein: CSVSPRLNTEAFF
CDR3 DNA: TGCAGCGTTTCCCCCAGACTAAACACTGAAGCTTTCTTT

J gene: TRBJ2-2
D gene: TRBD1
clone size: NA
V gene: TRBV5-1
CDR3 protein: CASSGDPGTANTGELFF
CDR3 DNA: TGCGCCAGCAGCGGAGACCCCGGGACAGCGAACACCGGGGAGCTGTTTTTT

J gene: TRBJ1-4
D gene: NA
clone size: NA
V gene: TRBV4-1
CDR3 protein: CASSQDRGGKLFF
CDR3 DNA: TGCGCCAGCAGCCAAGATAGGGGCGGAAAACTGTTTTTT

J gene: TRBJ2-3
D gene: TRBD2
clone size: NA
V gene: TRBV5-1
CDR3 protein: CASSPSGRADTQYF
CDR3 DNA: TGCGCCAGCAGCCCGAGCGGGAGGGCGGATACGCAGTATTTT

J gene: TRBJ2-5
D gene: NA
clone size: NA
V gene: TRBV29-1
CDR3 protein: CSVERHIQETQYF
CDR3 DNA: TGCAGCGTCGAAAGACACATACAAGAGACCCAGTACTTC

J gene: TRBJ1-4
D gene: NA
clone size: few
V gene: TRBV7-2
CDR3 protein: CASSYGGSEKLFF
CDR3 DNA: TGTGCCAGCAGCTATGGGGGGAGTGAAAAACTGTTTTTT

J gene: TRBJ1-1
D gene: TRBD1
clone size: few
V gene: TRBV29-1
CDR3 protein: CSATTGSHPEAFF
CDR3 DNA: TGCAGCGCTACGACAGGGAGTCACCCTGAAGCTTTCTTT

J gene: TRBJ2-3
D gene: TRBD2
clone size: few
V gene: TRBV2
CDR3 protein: CASSLLAGAADTQYF
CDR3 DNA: TGTGCCAGCAGTTTACTAGCGGGAGCTGCAGATACGCAGTATTTT

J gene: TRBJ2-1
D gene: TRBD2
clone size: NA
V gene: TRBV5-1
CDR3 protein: CASSLDGPGGPTNEQFF
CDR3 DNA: TGCGCCAGCAGCTTGGATGGGCCGGGAGGGCCTACAAATGAGCAGTTCTTC

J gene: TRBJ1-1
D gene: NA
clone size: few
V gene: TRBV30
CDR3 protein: CAWSSPSDMNTEAFF
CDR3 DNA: TGTGCCTGGAGTTCGCCCTCGGACATGAACACTGAAGCTTTCTTT

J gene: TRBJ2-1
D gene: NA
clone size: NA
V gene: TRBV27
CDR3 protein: CASSSYWDRARRGGSNEQFF
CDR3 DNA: TGTGCCAGCAGTAGTTATTGGGACAGGGCGAGACGGGGGGGCTCCAATGAGCAGTTCTTC

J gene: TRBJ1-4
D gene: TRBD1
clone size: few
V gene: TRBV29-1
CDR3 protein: CSATGGWDEKLFF
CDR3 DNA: TGCAGCGCTACAGGGGGCTGGGATGAAAAACTGTTTTTT

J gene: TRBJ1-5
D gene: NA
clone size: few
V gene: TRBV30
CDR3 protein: CAWSVRQNQPQHF
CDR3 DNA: TGTGCCTGGAGTGTACGACAGAATCAGCCCCAGCATTTT